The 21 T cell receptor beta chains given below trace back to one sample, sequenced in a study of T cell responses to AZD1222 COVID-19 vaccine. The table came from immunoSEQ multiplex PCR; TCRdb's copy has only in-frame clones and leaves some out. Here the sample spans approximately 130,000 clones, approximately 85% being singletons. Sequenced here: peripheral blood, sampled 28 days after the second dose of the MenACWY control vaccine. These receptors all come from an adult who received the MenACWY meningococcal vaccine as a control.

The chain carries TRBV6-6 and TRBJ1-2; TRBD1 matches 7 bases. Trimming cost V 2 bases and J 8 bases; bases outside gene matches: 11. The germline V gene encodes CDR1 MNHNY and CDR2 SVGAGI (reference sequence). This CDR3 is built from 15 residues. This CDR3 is CASSYEGMRGRGYTF. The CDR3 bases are TGTGCCAGCAGTTACGAAGGTATGAGGGGGCGCGGCTACACCTTC.

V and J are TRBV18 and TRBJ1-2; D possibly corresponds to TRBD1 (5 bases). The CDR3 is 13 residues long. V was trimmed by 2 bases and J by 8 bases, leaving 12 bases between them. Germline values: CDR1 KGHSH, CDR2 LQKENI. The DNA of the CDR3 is TGTGCCAGCTCACCAACGAGGGGATACGGCTACACCTTC. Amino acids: CASSPTRGYGYTF. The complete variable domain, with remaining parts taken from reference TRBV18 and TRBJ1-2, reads NAGVMQNPRHLVRRRGQEARLRCSPMKGHSHVYWYRQLPEEGLKFMVYLQKENIIDESGMPKERFSAEFPKEGPSILRIQQVVRGDSAAYFCASSPTRGYGYTFGSGTRLTVV.

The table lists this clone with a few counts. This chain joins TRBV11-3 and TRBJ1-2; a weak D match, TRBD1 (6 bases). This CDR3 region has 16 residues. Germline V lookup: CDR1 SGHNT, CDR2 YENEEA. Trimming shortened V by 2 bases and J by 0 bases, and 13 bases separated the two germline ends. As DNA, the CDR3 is TGTGCCAGCAGCTTACATGACAGGAGAGCTAACTATGGCTACACCTTC. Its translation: CASSLHDRRANYGYTF.

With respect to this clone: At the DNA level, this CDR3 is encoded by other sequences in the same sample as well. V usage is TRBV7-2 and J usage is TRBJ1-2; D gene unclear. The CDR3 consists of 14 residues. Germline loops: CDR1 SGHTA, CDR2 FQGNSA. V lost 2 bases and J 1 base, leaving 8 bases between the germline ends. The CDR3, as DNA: TGTGCCAGCAGCTTACTGGGGAGTAACTATGGCTACACCTTC. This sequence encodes CASSLLGSNYGYTF.

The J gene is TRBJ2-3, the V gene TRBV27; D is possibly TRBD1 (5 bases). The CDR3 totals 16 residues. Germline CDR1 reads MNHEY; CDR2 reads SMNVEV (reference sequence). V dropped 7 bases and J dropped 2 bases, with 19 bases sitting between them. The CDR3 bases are TGTGCCAGCATAGACAGAGTGGGGTACTCCACAGATACGCAGTATTTT. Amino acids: CASIDRVGYSTDTQYF.

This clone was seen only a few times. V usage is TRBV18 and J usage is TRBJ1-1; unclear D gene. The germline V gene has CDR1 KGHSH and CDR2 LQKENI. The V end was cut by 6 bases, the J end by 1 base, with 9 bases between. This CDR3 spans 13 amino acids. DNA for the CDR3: TGTGCCAGCTCGTCCCAGGAGAACACTGAAGCTTTCTTT. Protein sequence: CASSSQENTEAFF.

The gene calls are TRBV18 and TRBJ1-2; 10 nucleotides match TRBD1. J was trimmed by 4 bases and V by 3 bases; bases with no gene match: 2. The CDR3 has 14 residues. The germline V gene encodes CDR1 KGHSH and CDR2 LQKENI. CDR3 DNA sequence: TGTGCCAGCTCACCGGGACAGGGGAGCTATGGCTACACCTTC. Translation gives CASSPGQGSYGYTF.

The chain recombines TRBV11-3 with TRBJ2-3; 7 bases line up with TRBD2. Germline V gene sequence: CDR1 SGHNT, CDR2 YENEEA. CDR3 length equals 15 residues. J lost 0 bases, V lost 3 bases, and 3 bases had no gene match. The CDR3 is CASSLGGSSTDTQYF. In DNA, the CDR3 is TGTGCCAGCAGCTTGGGGGGGTCTAGCACAGATACGCAGTATTTT.

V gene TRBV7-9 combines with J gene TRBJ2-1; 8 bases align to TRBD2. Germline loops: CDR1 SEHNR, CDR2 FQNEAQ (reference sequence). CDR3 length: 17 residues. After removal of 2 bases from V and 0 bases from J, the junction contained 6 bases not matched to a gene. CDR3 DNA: TGTGCCAGCAGCTTACCGAGTGGGACTAGCTCCTACAATGAGCAGTTCTTC. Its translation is CASSLPSGTSSYNEQFF.

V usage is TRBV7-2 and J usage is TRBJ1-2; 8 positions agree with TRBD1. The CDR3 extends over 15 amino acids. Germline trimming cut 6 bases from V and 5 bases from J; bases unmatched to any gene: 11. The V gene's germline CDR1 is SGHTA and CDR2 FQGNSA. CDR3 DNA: TGTGCCAGCAGGATAGACAGGGGTTTATTTTATGGCTACACCTTC. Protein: CASRIDRGLFYGYTF.

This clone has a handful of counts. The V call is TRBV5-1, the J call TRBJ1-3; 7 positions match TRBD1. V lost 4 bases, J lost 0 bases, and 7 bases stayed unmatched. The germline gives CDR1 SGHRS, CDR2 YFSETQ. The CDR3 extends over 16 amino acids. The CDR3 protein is CASSPETGRSGNTIYF. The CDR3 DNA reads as TGCGCCAGCAGCCCGGAGACAGGGCGCTCTGGAAACACCATATATTTT.

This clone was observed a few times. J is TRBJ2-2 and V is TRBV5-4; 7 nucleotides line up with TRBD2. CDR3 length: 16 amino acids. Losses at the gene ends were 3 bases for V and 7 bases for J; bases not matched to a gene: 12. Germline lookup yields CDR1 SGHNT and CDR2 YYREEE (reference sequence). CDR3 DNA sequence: TGTGCCAGCAGCTCCGCCCTAGCGGTCCAAGGCGGGGAGCTGTTTTTT. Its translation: CASSSALAVQGGELFF.

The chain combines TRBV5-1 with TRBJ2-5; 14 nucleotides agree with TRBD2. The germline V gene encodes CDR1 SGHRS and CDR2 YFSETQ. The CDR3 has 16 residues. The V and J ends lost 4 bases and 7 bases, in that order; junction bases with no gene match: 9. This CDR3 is CASSLGLAGVNGTQYF. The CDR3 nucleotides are TGCGCCAGCAGCCTGGGACTAGCGGGGGTTAACGGGACCCAGTACTTC.

This CDR3 reads CSVDRQGDTEAFF. DNA of the CDR3: TGCAGCGTTGACCGCCAGGGGGACACTGAAGCTTTCTTT. The chain has TRBV29-1 and TRBJ1-1; 7 nucleotides match TRBD1. This CDR3 is 13 amino acids long. V was pared by 3 bases and J by 3 bases, with 4 bases of the junction left unmatched. CDR1 and CDR2 from the germline V gene are SQVTM and ANQGSEA.

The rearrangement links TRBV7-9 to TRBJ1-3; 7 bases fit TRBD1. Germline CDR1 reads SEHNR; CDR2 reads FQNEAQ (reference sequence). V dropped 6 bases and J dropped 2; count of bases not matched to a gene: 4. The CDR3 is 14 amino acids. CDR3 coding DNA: TGTGCCAGCAGACCAACAGGGGCTGGAAACACCATATATTTT. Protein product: CASRPTGAGNTIYF.

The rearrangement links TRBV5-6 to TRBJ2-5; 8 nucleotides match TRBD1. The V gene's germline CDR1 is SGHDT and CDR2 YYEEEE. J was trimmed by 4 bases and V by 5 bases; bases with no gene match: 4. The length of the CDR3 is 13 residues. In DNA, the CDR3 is TGTGCCAGCAGTCTCACAGGGGGAGAGACCCAGTACTTC. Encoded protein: CASSLTGGETQYF.

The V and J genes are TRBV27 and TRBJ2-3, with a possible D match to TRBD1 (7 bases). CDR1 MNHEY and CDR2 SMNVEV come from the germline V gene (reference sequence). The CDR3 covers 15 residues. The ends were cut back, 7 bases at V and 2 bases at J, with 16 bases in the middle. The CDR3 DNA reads TGTGCCAGCACAGGGGGGAGAGGGTACACAGATACGCAGTATTTT. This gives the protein CASTGGRGYTDTQYF.

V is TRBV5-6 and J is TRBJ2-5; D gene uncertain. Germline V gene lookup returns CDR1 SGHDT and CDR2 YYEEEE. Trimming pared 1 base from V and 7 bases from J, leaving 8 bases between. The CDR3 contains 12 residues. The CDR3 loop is CASSLPLGTQYF. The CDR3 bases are TGTGCCAGCAGCTTGCCGCTCGGGACCCAGTACTTC.

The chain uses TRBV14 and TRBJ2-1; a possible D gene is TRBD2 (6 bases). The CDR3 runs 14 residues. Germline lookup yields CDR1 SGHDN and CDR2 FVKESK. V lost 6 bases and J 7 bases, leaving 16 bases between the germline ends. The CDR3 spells CASSQIGGENEQFF. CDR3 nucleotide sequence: TGTGCCAGCAGTCAAATTGGCGGGGAAAATGAGCAGTTCTTC.

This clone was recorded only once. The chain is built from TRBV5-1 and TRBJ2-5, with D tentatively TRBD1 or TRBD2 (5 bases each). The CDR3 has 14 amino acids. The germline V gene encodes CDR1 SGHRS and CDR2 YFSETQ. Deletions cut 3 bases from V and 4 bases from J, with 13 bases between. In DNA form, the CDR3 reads TGCGCCAGCAGCTGGAGAGGGGAAGGAGAGACCCAGTACTTC. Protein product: CASSWRGEGETQYF.

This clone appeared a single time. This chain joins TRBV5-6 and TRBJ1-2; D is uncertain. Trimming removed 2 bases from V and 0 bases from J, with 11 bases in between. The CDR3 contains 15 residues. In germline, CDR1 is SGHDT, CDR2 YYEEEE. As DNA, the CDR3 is TGTGCCAGCAGCTTCATCGGAGATGCTAACTATGGCTACACCTTC. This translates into CASSFIGDANYGYTF.